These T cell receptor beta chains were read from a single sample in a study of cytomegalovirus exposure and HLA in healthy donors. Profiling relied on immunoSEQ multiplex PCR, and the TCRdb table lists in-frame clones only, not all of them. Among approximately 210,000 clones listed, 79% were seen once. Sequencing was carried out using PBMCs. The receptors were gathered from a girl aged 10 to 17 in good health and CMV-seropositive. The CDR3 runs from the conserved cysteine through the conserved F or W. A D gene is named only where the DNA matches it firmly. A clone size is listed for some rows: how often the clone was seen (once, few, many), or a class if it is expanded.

CASGGGRGGADTQYF	TGTGCCAGCGGAGGTGGGAGGGGGGGGGCAGATACGCAGTATTTT	TRBV6-1	.	TRBJ2-3	.
CASSLDTAYGYTF	TGCGCCAGCAGCTTGGATACAGCCTATGGCTACACCTTC	TRBV5-1	.	TRBJ1-2	.
CAISEPLGGLETQYF	TGTGCCATCAGTGAGCCATTAGGGGGCCTGGAGACCCAGTACTTC	TRBV10-3	TRBD1	TRBJ2-5	.
CASSETAGGNSPLHF	TGTGCCAGCAGCGAGACGGCCGGGGGTAATTCACCCCTCCACTTT	TRBV5-5	.	TRBJ1-6	.
CASSYDRGWKYF	TGTGCCAGCAGTTATGACAGGGGCTGGAAGTACTTC	TRBV28	TRBD1	TRBJ2-7	.
CATSRTTGEVGYGYTF	TGTGCCACCAGCAGAACGACAGGGGAGGTTGGCTATGGCTACACCTTC	TRBV15	TRBD1	TRBJ1-2	.
CASSLEGAHTEAFF	TGTGCCAGCAGCTTAGAGGGGGCTCACACTGAAGCTTTCTTT	TRBV7-2	TRBD1	TRBJ1-1	.
CASSIPGLYGYTF	TGTGCCAGTAGTATTCCAGGGCTCTATGGCTACACCTTC	TRBV19	.	TRBJ1-2	.
CASSDHGGTGGSSYNEQFF	TGTGCCAGCAGCGACCATGGGGGGACAGGGGGAAGCTCCTACAATGAGCAGTTCTTC	TRBV7-6	TRBD1	TRBJ2-1	.
CAIGPQRPRPQHF	TGTGCCATCGGCCCCCAGCGGCCCAGGCCCCAGCATTTT	TRBV6-1	.	TRBJ1-5	.
CASSEAGTGTEQYF	TGTGCCAGCAGTGAAGCGGGGACAGGGACCGAGCAGTACTTC	TRBV6-1	TRBD1	TRBJ2-7	.
CAWSSSGEWETQYF	TGTGCCTGGAGTTCAAGCGGTGAATGGGAGACCCAGTACTTC	TRBV30	.	TRBJ2-5	.
CASSKGARTATDTQYF	TGTGCCAGTAGTAAAGGCGCCCGGACAGCCACAGATACGCAGTATTTT	TRBV19	.	TRBJ2-3	.
CASSPQTGDYGYTF	TGCGCCAGCAGCCCCCAGACAGGGGACTATGGCTACACCTTC	TRBV4-3	TRBD1	TRBJ1-2	.
CASSSPAGMWNTEAFF	TGTGCCAGCAGCTCTCCGGCGGGGATGTGGAACACTGAAGCTTTCTTT	TRBV11-2	.	TRBJ1-1	.
CASSPPQGMAEKLFF	TGTGCCAGCTCACCACCGCAGGGGATGGCTGAAAAACTGTTTTTT	TRBV18	.	TRBJ1-4	.
CASSRTGSGGYTF	TGCGCCAGCAGCCGTACAGGGTCCGGTGGCTACACCTTC	TRBV4-1	.	TRBJ1-2	.
CAISERRGTQPQHF	TGTGCCATCAGTGAACGCAGGGGAACTCAGCCCCAGCATTTT	TRBV10-3	.	TRBJ1-5	.
CASSLAATRSNQPQHF	TGTGCCAGCAGCTTGGCCGCGACACGTAGCAATCAGCCCCAGCATTTT	TRBV5-6	.	TRBJ1-5	.
CASSFGQTDEAFF	TGTGCCAGTAGCTTCGGACAGACCGATGAAGCTTTCTTT	TRBV19	.	TRBJ1-1	.
CASSTGTGTRNTGELFF	TGTGCCAGCAGCACCGGGACAGGGACGAGGAACACCGGGGAGCTGTTTTTT	TRBV21-1	.	TRBJ2-2	.
CASSLSVGGRLPNYGYTF	TGCGCCAGCAGCTTGAGCGTCGGGGGGCGCTTGCCTAACTATGGCTACACCTTC	TRBV5-1	.	TRBJ1-2	.
CASGAAGAFGYSNQPQHF	TGTGCTAGTGGCGCCGCAGGGGCCTTTGGCTATAGCAATCAGCCCCAGCATTTT	TRBV12-5	.	TRBJ1-5	.
CASSVTIQGSYGYTF	TGTGCCAGCAGCGTCACAATACAGGGGAGCTATGGCTACACCTTC	TRBV9	TRBD1	TRBJ1-2	.
CASETGGPGYTF	TGTGCCAGTGAAACAGGGGGCCCTGGCTACACCTTC	TRBV27	TRBD1	TRBJ1-2	.
CASSLSGDGYTF	TGTGCCAGCAGTTTATCCGGGGATGGCTACACCTTC	TRBV27	.	TRBJ1-2	.
CASSSGGFDEKLFF	TGTGCCAGCAGCTCGGGGGGGTTTGATGAAAAACTGTTTTTT	TRBV5-6	.	TRBJ1-4	.
CASSLQPGQGLSIYF	TGTGCCAGCAGCCTCCAACCGGGACAGGGCCTTAGCATATATTTT	TRBV7-8	TRBD1	TRBJ1-3	.
CASSDPDRVGYEQYF	TGTGCCAGCAGCGACCCGGACAGGGTCGGCTACGAGCAGTACTTC	TRBV7-8	TRBD1	TRBJ2-7	few
CASSVTSAYGYTF	TGTGCCAGCAGCGTAACATCCGCCTATGGCTACACCTTC	TRBV2	.	TRBJ1-2	.
CASSLSGAYNEQFF	TGCGCCAGCAGCTTGTCCGGGGCCTACAATGAGCAGTTCTTC	TRBV5-1	.	TRBJ2-1	.
CAWSRASYEQYF	TGTGCCTGGAGTCGAGCGTCCTACGAGCAGTACTTC	TRBV30	.	TRBJ2-7	few
CAWSVLAGELFF	TGTGCCTGGAGTGTACTGGCCGGGGAGCTGTTTTTT	TRBV30	.	TRBJ2-2	.
CASSQAGHLADTQYF	TGTGCCAGCAGCCAAGCGGGGCACCTCGCTGATACGCAGTATTTT	TRBV11-2	TRBD2	TRBJ2-3	once
CASSKHGSDNEQFF	TGTGCCAGCAGCAAACACGGGTCGGACAATGAGCAGTTCTTC	TRBV7-7	.	TRBJ2-1	.
CASSYDSRRQGYGYTF	TGTGCCAGCAGTTACGATTCCCGGCGACAGGGCTATGGCTACACCTTC	TRBV6-5	TRBD1	TRBJ1-2	.
CASSASFGSIQYF	TGCGCCTCCAGCGCCAGCTTCGGCAGCATTCAGTACTTC	TRBV5-1	.	TRBJ2-4	.
CASSQDPPGRRNQPQHF	TGCGCCAGCAGCCAAGACCCTCCGGGAAGACGCAATCAGCCCCAGCATTTT	TRBV4-1	.	TRBJ1-5	few
CASSLAAAGGASETQYF	TGTGCCAGCAGCTTAGCGGCAGCAGGGGGCGCGAGTGAGACCCAGTACTTC	TRBV7-2	TRBD1	TRBJ2-5	.
CASSLGHTNTGELFF	TGTGCCAGCAGCTTAGGACACACGAACACCGGGGAGCTGTTTTTT	TRBV7-2	.	TRBJ2-2	few
CASSDRLANEQFF	TGTGCCAGCAGCGACCGACTAGCGAATGAGCAGTTCTTC	TRBV13	TRBD2	TRBJ2-1	.
CASSLWGGRNEAFF	TGTGCCAGCAGCTTATGGGGGGGCCGGAATGAAGCTTTCTTT	TRBV7-2	.	TRBJ1-1	.
CASSPNRGANEKLFF	TGTGCCAGCTCACCAAACAGGGGTGCTAATGAAAAACTGTTTTTT	TRBV18	TRBD1	TRBJ1-4	.
CASSVGDLSPLHF	TGTGCCAGCAGCGTAGGCGACTTATCACCCCTCCACTTT	TRBV9	.	TRBJ1-6	.
CSKGTSDNEQFF	TGCAGCAAGGGGACTAGCGACAATGAGCAGTTCTTC	TRBV29-1	TRBD2	TRBJ2-1	.
CASSTPGLAGGQFF	TGTGCCAGCAGCACCCCGGGACTAGCGGGGGGGCAGTTCTTC	TRBV7-6	TRBD2	TRBJ2-1	few
CASSIRVGGGGSTYNEQFF	TGTGCCAGTAGTATAAGAGTGGGAGGGGGAGGTAGTACCTACAATGAGCAGTTCTTC	TRBV19	.	TRBJ2-1	.
CSVGPGKTTSTDTQYF	TGCAGCGTTGGACCGGGGAAAACTACTAGCACAGATACGCAGTATTTT	TRBV29-1	.	TRBJ2-3	.
CSGGLAGAGGETQYF	TGCAGCGGTGGACTAGCGGGGGCCGGAGGAGAGACCCAGTACTTC	TRBV29-1	TRBD2	TRBJ2-5	.
CASSGQPGLVKNEQFF	TGTGCCAGCAGTGGCCAACCGGGACTAGTGAAAAATGAGCAGTTCTTC	TRBV2	TRBD2	TRBJ2-1	.